The clone carrying this T cell receptor beta chain was seen a handful of times. Its antigen is not known. Sequenced by immunoSEQ multiplex PCR; TCRdb stores in-frame clones only, minus some. The repertoire holds roughly 84,000 clones, with approximately 90% as singletons. Germline CDR1 is GTSNPN and CDR2 is SVGIG (reference sequence). There are 14 residues in the CDR3. V was pared by 4 bases and J by 5 bases, with 17 bases between. The data belong to a study of T cells in localized non-small cell lung cancer. Study results and limitations: Clonality peaked in uninvolved adjacent lung rather than tumor.

The input for sequencing was peripheral blood, taken before any cancer treatment. The gene calls are TRBV30 and TRBJ1-1, with a possible D match to TRBD1 (5 bases). This clonotype was sampled from a woman aged 35-75 years with stage I squamous cell lung carcinoma. The DNA for the CDR3 is TGTGCCTGGACAAGACGGTTAGGGGAGACTGAAGCTTTCTTT. It codes for CAWTRRLGETEAFF.